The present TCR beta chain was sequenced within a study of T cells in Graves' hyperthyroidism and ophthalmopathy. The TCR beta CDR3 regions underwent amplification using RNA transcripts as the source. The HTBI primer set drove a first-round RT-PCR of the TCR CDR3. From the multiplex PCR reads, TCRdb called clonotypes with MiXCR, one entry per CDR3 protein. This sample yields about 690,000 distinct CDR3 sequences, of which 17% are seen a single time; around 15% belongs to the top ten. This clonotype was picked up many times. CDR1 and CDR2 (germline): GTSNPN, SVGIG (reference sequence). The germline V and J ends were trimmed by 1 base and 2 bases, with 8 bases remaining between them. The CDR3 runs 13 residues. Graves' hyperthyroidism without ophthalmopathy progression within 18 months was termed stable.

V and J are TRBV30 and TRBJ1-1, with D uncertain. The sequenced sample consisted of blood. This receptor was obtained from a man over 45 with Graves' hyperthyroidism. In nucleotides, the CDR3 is TGTGCCTGGAGTGATCGGATAAACACTGAAGCTTTCTTT. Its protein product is CAWSDRINTEAFF.